These T cell receptor beta chains were read from a single sample in a study of OX40 agonist ivuxolimab in advanced cancers. This table comes from immunoSEQ multiplex PCR, and its TCRdb copy is limited to in-frame clones, with some not included. The sample yields some 33,000 clones, more than 75% seen once. The sample was CD4+ or CD8+ T cells sorted from blood, taken in a trial of the OX40 agonist ivuxolimab. The receptors stem from an adult with an advanced solid tumor such as melanoma, head and neck, liver or kidney cancer. Each CDR3 is given with its conserved first and last residue. The order of the fields is V gene, J gene, CDR3 protein.

V gene: TRBV19; J gene: TRBJ1-5; CDR3 protein: CASSIIGSNQPQHF
V gene: TRBV19; J gene: TRBJ1-1; CDR3 protein: CASSLRTHSFF
V gene: TRBV13; J gene: TRBJ1-5; CDR3 protein: CASSLGGANQPQHF
V gene: TRBV13; J gene: TRBJ2-5; CDR3 protein: CASTLGTQETQYF
V gene: TRBV4-2; J gene: TRBJ2-5; CDR3 protein: CASSQDIGTGAWQETQYF
V gene: TRBV6-4; J gene: TRBJ2-1; CDR3 protein: CASSAHGDTHNEQFF
V gene: TRBV6-5; J gene: TRBJ1-1; CDR3 protein: CASSYSIFGNTEAFF
V gene: TRBV27; J gene: TRBJ2-7; CDR3 protein: CASSLSAGDLPSYEQYF
V gene: TRBV7-9; J gene: TRBJ2-7; CDR3 protein: CASSIPGGLFSYEQYF
V gene: TRBV27; J gene: TRBJ1-1; CDR3 protein: CASRGTGVTEAFF
V gene: TRBV10-1; J gene: TRBJ2-1; CDR3 protein: CASSEGQVDEQFF
V gene: TRBV2; J gene: TRBJ1-2; CDR3 protein: CASSPLGGYTF
V gene: TRBV2; J gene: TRBJ2-7; CDR3 protein: CASSVPGLSYEQYF
V gene: TRBV29-1; J gene: TRBJ1-2; CDR3 protein: CSVENELKSNYGYTF
V gene: TRBV19; J gene: TRBJ1-5; CDR3 protein: CASADGAQPQHF
V gene: TRBV14; J gene: TRBJ2-1; CDR3 protein: CASSQVRPSEQFF
V gene: TRBV29-1; J gene: TRBJ2-3; CDR3 protein: CSVDGTSGSPTDTQYF
V gene: TRBV30; J gene: TRBJ1-2; CDR3 protein: CAWSMGGLNYGYTF
V gene: TRBV28; J gene: TRBJ1-4; CDR3 protein: CASSFTSPVGFQNEKLFF